One and the same sample provided the 7 T cell receptor beta chains below, sequenced in a study of neoadjuvant anti-PD-1 for oral cavity cancer. The method was immunoSEQ multiplex PCR; TCRdb's version includes in-frame clones alone and lacks a portion of them. This sample has more than 15,000 clones, with roughly 66% found just once. The material sequenced was PBMCs, taken before nivolumab (anti-PD-1) treatment. All receptors derive from a person aged 40-85 years with oral cavity squamous cell carcinoma.

This clone has a single count. The CDR3 loop is CSVVASKNIQYF. CDR3 nucleotides: TGCAGCGTTGTAGCCTCCAAAAACATTCAGTACTTC. This rearrangement joins TRBV29-1 to TRBJ2-4; D ambiguous. This CDR3 is built from 12 residues. Germline CDR1 reads SQVTM; CDR2 reads ANQGSEA. The V gene lost 4 bases and the J gene lost 2 bases, with 6 bases spanning the gap.

The rearrangement uses TRBV10-2 and TRBJ2-3, with 12 bases aligning to TRBD2. Germline V CDR1 and CDR2: WSHSY, SAAADI. CDR3 size: 16 residues. V dropped 8 bases and J dropped 3; count of bases not matched to a gene: 9. The CDR3 here is CASSRGTSGLTDTQYF. CDR3 nucleotides: TGCGCCAGCTCCCGAGGGACTAGCGGGTTGACAGATACGCAGTATTTT.

The V and J genes are TRBV7-9 and TRBJ2-1; 10 bases align to TRBD2. V was pared by 1 base and J by 10 bases, with 7 bases of the junction left unmatched. The CDR3 has 15 residues. Germline CDR1 reads SEHNR; CDR2 reads FQNEAQ (reference sequence). CDR3 sequence: CASSLGLAGGGEQFF. The DNA of the CDR3 is TGTGCCAGCAGCTTAGGACTAGCGGGCGGGGGGGAGCAGTTCTTC.

The chain recombines TRBV5-1 with TRBJ2-1, with 9 positions matching TRBD1. This CDR3 comprises 13 residues. Looked up from germline, CDR1 is SGHRS and CDR2 is YFSETQ. The J segment lost 5 bases and the V segment lost 10 bases, leaving 7 bases of the junction unmatched. CDR3 in DNA: TGCGCCTGCCGGACAGGGGTAAACAATGAGCAGTTCTTC. Translated, it gives CACRTGVNNEQFF.

The chain links TRBV25-1 to TRBJ2-1, with 10 bases aligning to TRBD1. CDR1 and CDR2 from the germline V gene are MGHDK and SYGVNS. CDR3 length equals 15 residues. The V and J ends lost 8 bases and 4 bases, in that order; junction bases with no gene match: 8. In nucleotides, the CDR3 is TGTGCCAGCCGCGCCGACAGGGGGCTTTACAATGAGCAGTTCTTC. Amino acids: CASRADRGLYNEQFF.

This clone showed up just once. This sequence joins TRBV5-1 and TRBJ1-1; 9 bases agree with TRBD1. Germline CDR1 reads SGHRS; CDR2 reads YFSETQ. V lost 4 bases to trimming and J lost 1 base; unmatched junction nucleotides: 14. This CDR3 has 18 amino acids. The DNA for the CDR3 is TGCGCCAGCAGCGCTTGGCGGGACAGGGATGATAAGAACACTGAAGCTTTCTTT. As protein: CASSAWRDRDDKNTEAFF.

The rearrangement joins TRBV14 to TRBJ1-3; 8 bases line up with TRBD1. Germline assignment: CDR1 SGHDN and CDR2 FVKESK. This CDR3 spans 15 amino acids. Trimming removed 2 bases from V and 3 bases from J; junction bases left unmatched: 3. The CDR3 reads CASSQRQGFGNTIYF. The CDR3 coding sequence is TGTGCCAGCAGCCAACGACAGGGGTTTGGAAACACCATATATTTT.